The next 30 T cell receptor beta chains were all read from a single sample in a study of T cells in Graves' hyperthyroidism and ophthalmopathy. Researchers took RNA transcripts and amplified the TCR beta CDR3 regions from them. Using the HTBI primer set, a first-round RT-PCR was run on the TCR CDR3. MiXCR was run by TCRdb on the multiplex PCR reads, yielding one entry per CDR3 protein. The sample yields approximately 370,000 distinct CDR3 sequences, about a sixth seen once. The sequencing input was blood. These receptors were obtained from a woman aged 30 to 39 with Graves' hyperthyroidism that later progressed to Graves' ophthalmopathy.

The V call is TRBV28, the J call TRBJ2-7; D gene ambiguous. This CDR3 comprises 12 residues. The germline V gene encodes CDR1 MDHEN and CDR2 SYDVKM. With 2 bases removed from V and 9 bases from J, the gap between germline ends came to 11 bases. The chain's CDR3 is CASSLDLRGQYF. The DNA for the CDR3 is TGTGCCAGCAGTTTAGACCTCCGAGGGCAGTACTTC.

This clonotype was seen many times. V usage is TRBV3-1 and J usage is TRBJ2-1; 7 positions match TRBD2. J lost 0 bases, V lost 4 bases, and 6 bases had no gene match. This CDR3 is built from 16 residues. The V gene's germline CDR1 is LGHDT and CDR2 YNNKEL (reference sequence). CDR3 sequence: CASSPGGASSYNEQFF. CDR3 in DNA: TGTGCCAGCAGCCCGGGGGGTGCGAGCTCCTACAATGAGCAGTTCTTC.

The chain uses TRBV30 and TRBJ1-5; possibly TRBD1 for D (5 bases). The CDR3 consists of 14 residues. Germline V gene sequence: CDR1 GTSNPN, CDR2 SVGIG (reference sequence). The ends were cut back, 3 bases at V and 1 base at J, with 10 bases in the middle. The CDR3 DNA sequence: TGTGCCTGGAGGGGCCAGGGCAGCAATCAGCCCCAGCATTTT. It is translated as CAWRGQGSNQPQHF.

This clonotype was observed many times. The V call is TRBV10-3, the J call TRBJ1-2, with D hard to call. Germline V CDR1 and CDR2: ENHRY, SYGVKD. The CDR3 loop spans 12 amino acids. Trimming took off 3 bases at V and 4 bases at J, with 6 bases between the two ends. The CDR3 is CAISEEAYGYTF. CDR3 DNA: TGTGCCATCAGTGAAGAGGCCTATGGCTACACCTTC.

This clonotype was found many times. The chain links TRBV9 to TRBJ1-3; D may be TRBD1 (5 bases). This CDR3 comprises 15 residues. CDR1 and CDR2 (germline): SGDLS, YYNGEE. Trimming removed 0 bases from V and 0 bases from J, with 7 bases in between. The CDR3 region is CASSVADTSGNTIYF. CDR3 sequence (DNA): TGTGCCAGCAGCGTAGCGGACACCTCTGGAAACACCATATATTTT.

This clonotype was counted at least ten times. CDR3 protein: CASSSPGLAGVKETQYF. The CDR3 region has the DNA TGTGCCAGCAGCTCCCCGGGACTAGCGGGAGTTAAAGAGACCCAGTACTTC. This chain links TRBV28 with TRBJ2-5; 14 nucleotides agree with TRBD2. This CDR3 comprises 17 residues. Germline V CDR1 and CDR2: MDHEN, SYDVKM. Trimming took 6 bases from V and 3 from J; bases not matched to a gene: 9.

This clonotype was picked up many times. The V call is TRBV10-3, the J call TRBJ1-4; D unclear. The CDR3 totals 13 residues. Germline V gene sequence: CDR1 ENHRY, CDR2 SYGVKD. V was pared by 4 bases and J by 5 bases, with 8 bases between. CDR3 residues: CAISATENEKLFF. Here the CDR3 DNA reads TGTGCCATCAGTGCAACAGAAAATGAAAAACTGTTTTTT.

This clonotype came up many times. V gene TRBV3-1 combines with J gene TRBJ2-1; D call uncertain. CDR3 length: 11 amino acids. V was trimmed by 4 bases and J by 12 bases, leaving 10 bases between them. The germline gives CDR1 LGHDT, CDR2 YNNKEL (reference sequence). The CDR3 reads CASSRAAVQFF. The CDR3 DNA reads TGTGCCAGCAGCCGCGCTGCCGTGCAGTTCTTC.

This clonotype was seen a single time. The rearrangement links TRBV2 to TRBJ2-5; maybe TRBD1 (6 bases). The V gene lost 4 bases and the J gene lost 5 bases, with 14 bases spanning the gap. Germline CDR1 and CDR2: SNHLY and FYNNEI. The CDR3 totals 14 residues. The CDR3 region is CASSARGLGETQYF. Here the CDR3 DNA reads TGTGCCAGCAGTGCCAGGGGCCTGGGGGAGACCCAGTACTTC.

This clonotype was seen repeatedly, ten times or more. The J gene is TRBJ2-7, the V gene TRBV6-2 or TRBV6-3; 11 bases agree with TRBD2. The CDR3 is made up of 16 amino acids. Germline lookup yields CDR1 MNHEY and CDR2 SVGEGT. V was clipped by 2 bases and J by 2 bases; unmatched bases: 5. The CDR3 DNA reads as TGTGCCAGCAGTTACCGACTAGCGGGGACCCCCTACGAGCAGTACTTC. This codes for CASSYRLAGTPYEQYF.

This clonotype appeared many times. This chain connects TRBV2 to TRBJ1-5, with no clear D. The V end was cut by 4 bases, the J end by 3 bases, with 13 bases between. This CDR3 has 15 residues. Germline CDR1 reads SNHLY; CDR2 reads FYNNEI. The CDR3, as DNA: TGTGCCAGCAGTGTTGGATCTGGGGTCAATCAGCCCCAGCATTTT. It specifies CASSVGSGVNQPQHF.

The rearrangement uses TRBV29-1 and TRBJ1-2; a possible D gene is TRBD1 (5 bases). The germline CDR1 and CDR2 sequences are SQVTM and ANQGSEA. The V end was cut by 5 bases, the J end by 9 bases, with 16 bases between. The CDR3 runs 12 residues. The CDR3 here is CSVQRTGDRYTF. As DNA, the CDR3 is TGCAGCGTTCAAAGGACGGGGGATCGCTACACCTTC.

This clonotype was recorded at least ten times. The chain couples TRBV3-1 to TRBJ1-3; D unclear. The germline CDR1 and CDR2 sequences are LGHDT and YNNKEL (reference sequence). The CDR3 runs to 14 residues. The V and J ends lost 2 bases and 4 bases respectively, with 9 bases between them. This CDR3 reads CASSQKTVGNTIYF. The CDR3 bases are TGTGCCAGCAGCCAAAAGACGGTGGGAAACACCATATATTTT.

At least ten counts were recorded for this clonotype. The J gene is TRBJ1-1, the V gene TRBV7-9; D remains unclear. The V gene lost 1 base and the J gene lost 7 bases, with 22 bases spanning the gap. The CDR3 has 17 residues. Germline CDR1 and CDR2: SEHNR and FQNEAQ (reference sequence). CDR3 DNA: TGTGCCAGCAGCTTAGATTCTTCGGCACTTGACCGACTTGAAGCTTTCTTT. It codes for CASSLDSSALDRLEAFF. Together with reference TRBV7-9 and TRBJ1-1, the CDR3 gives the full variable domain: DTGVSQNPRHKITKRGQNVTFRCDPISEHNRLYWYRQTLGQGPEFLTYFQNEAQLEKSRLLSDRFSAERPKGSFSTLEIQRTEQGDSAMYLCASSLDSSALDRLEAFFGQGTRLTVV.

This clonotype turned up a few times. V is TRBV20-1 and J is TRBJ2-4; possibly TRBD2 for D (5 bases). Deletions cut 4 bases from V and 8 bases from J, with 12 bases between. CDR1 is DFQATT and CDR2 is SNEGSKA in the germline V gene (reference sequence). This CDR3 is built from 12 residues. The CDR3 region has the DNA TGCAGTGCTATGAAGATCGGGGACATTCAGTACTTC. It translates to CSAMKIGDIQYF.

The sample holds many counts of this clonotype. The chain joins TRBV11-2 to TRBJ1-6, with 12 positions matching TRBD1. The V gene's germline CDR1 is SGHAT and CDR2 FQNNGV. V shed 3 bases, J shed 10 bases, and the junction held 4 bases outside the gene matches. The CDR3 consists of 15 residues. The CDR3 nucleotides read TGTGCCAGCAGCTTCCGGGACAGGGGGCGGTCACCCCTCCACTTT. Protein sequence: CASSFRDRGRSPLHF.

The rearrangement joins TRBV30 to TRBJ1-2; D is ambiguous. Germline lookup yields CDR1 GTSNPN and CDR2 SVGIG (reference sequence). The CDR3 has 13 amino acids. Trimming removed 5 bases from V and 2 bases from J, with 12 bases in between. CDR3 loop: CAWSFLWNYGYTF. CDR3 sequence (DNA): TGTGCCTGGTCCTTCTTGTGGAACTATGGCTACACCTTC.

This clonotype showed up many times. The rearrangement joins TRBV20-1 to TRBJ1-2, with 7 positions matching TRBD1. Germline lookup yields CDR1 DFQATT and CDR2 SNEGSKA (reference sequence). CDR3 length: 15 residues. Unmatched junction bases numbered 9, after V lost 1 base and J lost 4 bases. The CDR3, as DNA: TGCAGTGCTAGAGCCGCGGGACAGCGATTCTATGGCTACACCTTC. It translates to CSARAAGQRFYGYTF.

Regarding this clonotype: One end of the junction does not line up with germline, which may come from a read error. This chain joins TRBV3-1 and TRBJ2-5; no firm D call. The CDR3 contains 13 residues. Germline CDR1 and CDR2: LGHDT and YNNKEL (reference sequence). CDR3 DNA sequence: TGTGCCAGCAGCCAAGAAATGAAAGAGACCCATTACTTC. Translated: CASSQEMKETHYF.

V gene TRBV3-1 combines with J gene TRBJ1-2, with 8 bases that match TRBD1. V was clipped by 1 base and J by 4 bases; unmatched bases: 8. The CDR3 is 16 residues long. Per the germline V gene, CDR1 is LGHDT and CDR2 is YNNKEL (reference sequence). The chain's CDR3 is CASSQGYGQGSYGYTF. The CDR3 region has the DNA TGTGCCAGCAGCCAAGGTTACGGACAGGGAAGCTATGGCTACACCTTC.

The J gene is TRBJ2-4, the V gene TRBV6-2 or TRBV6-3, with 8 bases that match TRBD2. This CDR3 contains 16 residues. Germline V gene sequence: CDR1 MNHEY, CDR2 SVGEGT. Unmatched junction bases numbered 7, after V lost 5 bases and J lost 1 base. CDR3 residues: CASSVAGGVAKNIQYF. The CDR3 bases are TGTGCCAGCAGTGTTGCCGGGGGGGTTGCCAAAAACATTCAGTACTTC.

This clonotype appeared many times. The chain links TRBV2 to TRBJ2-3; tentative D call: TRBD2 (6 bases). CDR1 and CDR2 from the germline V gene are SNHLY and FYNNEI. Trimming shortened V by 7 bases and J by 2 bases, and 16 bases separated the two germline ends. This CDR3 has 15 amino acids. DNA for the CDR3: TGTGCCAGCACCTCGGGACTGAGCTTCACAGATACGCAGTATTTT. It specifies CASTSGLSFTDTQYF.

Note on this clonotype: Given a much more abundant clone one base away, this may be a read error. The chain recombines TRBV6-2 or TRBV6-3 with TRBJ2-7; D might be TRBD2 (6 bases). The CDR3 length is 15 residues. Trimming took off 0 bases at V and 4 bases at J, with 13 bases between the two ends. CDR1 is MNHEY, CDR2 SVGEGT, per germline. The CDR3 here is CASSYSTGEGYEQYF. CDR3 in DNA: TGTGCCAGCAGTTACTCGACGGGAGAAGGGTACGAGCAGTACTTC.

The table lists this clonotype with many counts. This chain links TRBV27 with TRBJ2-7; D gene uncertain. This CDR3 has 15 residues. From germline, CDR1 is MNHEY and CDR2 SMNVEV (reference sequence). V was cut by 5 bases and J by 4 bases, with 18 bases left in between. The CDR3: CASSPLSESRYEQYF. CDR3 in DNA: TGTGCCAGCAGTCCCCTTTCGGAGTCGAGGTACGAGCAGTACTTC.

At least ten counts were recorded for this clonotype. The chain combines TRBV2 with TRBJ1-5; D gene unclear. V was trimmed by 4 bases and J by 4 bases, leaving 20 bases between them. From germline, CDR1 is SNHLY and CDR2 FYNNEI. The CDR3 covers 17 residues. CDR3 sequence: CASSVSQEQSFNQPQHF. CDR3 sequence (DNA): TGTGCCAGCAGTGTAAGTCAGGAACAGTCATTTAATCAGCCCCAGCATTTT.

This clonotype showed up many times. The chain combines TRBV28 with TRBJ2-2; 15 bases line up with TRBD2. V shed 4 bases and J 7 bases; nucleotides not matched to a gene: 7. The CDR3 spans 17 residues. Germline-derived CDR1 and CDR2 are MDHEN and SYDVKM. CDR3 amino acids: CASSSRTSGRGGGELFF. Written as DNA, the CDR3 is TGTGCCAGCAGTTCCAGGACTAGCGGGAGGGGTGGCGGGGAGCTGTTTTTT.

This chain links TRBV11-3 with TRBJ2-1; D not resolved. Looked up from germline, CDR1 is SGHNT and CDR2 is YENEEA. Trimming left V 3 bases short and J 6 bases short, with 6 bases between. This CDR3 is 12 amino acids long. The CDR3 reads CASSLRSNEQFF. Written as DNA, the CDR3 is TGTGCCAGCAGCTTGCGCAGCAATGAGCAGTTCTTC.

This clonotype was detected many times. This rearrangement joins TRBV7-2 to TRBJ2-2; maybe TRBD2 (6 bases). The V end lost 4 bases, the J end lost 2 bases, and 11 bases lay between the germline ends. In germline, CDR1 is SGHTA, CDR2 FQGNSA. The CDR3 consists of 15 residues. The DNA for the CDR3 is TGTGCCAGCAGCTGGCGCGGGGAAAACACCGGGGAGCTGTTTTTT. This translates into CASSWRGENTGELFF.

V and J are TRBV11-1 and TRBJ1-1, with D hard to call. V dropped 0 bases and J dropped 3 bases, with 8 bases sitting between them. The germline V gene has CDR1 SGHAT and CDR2 FQDESV (reference sequence). The CDR3 sequence is 14 residues long. CDR3 in amino acids: CASSLAQRYTEAFF. The CDR3 nucleotides are TGTGCCAGCAGCTTAGCGCAGAGGTACACTGAAGCTTTCTTT.

This clonotype was detected ten times or more. The CDR3: CASVLTESTDTQYF. The CDR3 region has the DNA TGTGCCAGCGTATTGACCGAAAGCACAGATACGCAGTATTTT. The chain recombines TRBV6-1 with TRBJ2-3; D unresolved. Germline CDR1 MNHNS, CDR2 SASEGT. CDR3 length: 14 amino acids. Trimming removed 8 bases at V and 0 bases at J, with 12 bases between.